These 19 T cell receptor beta chains originate from one sample sequenced in a study of regulatory T cells in long-lasting Graves disease. For TCR beta, libraries came from iRepertoire HTBI primers and Arm-PCR of CDR3 regions. TCRdb ran MiXCR on the multiplex PCR reads and lists one entry per CDR3 protein. The table lists 350,000 to 450,000 distinct CDR3 sequences, 15% of them singletons. Time point given: newly diagnosed GD, antithyroid drugs for less than 3 months. Generation of the TCR library employed RNA extracted from PBMCs. These same records also appear under a second study, on T cells in Graves' hyperthyroidism and ophthalmopathy.

The specimen was peripheral blood mononuclear cells (PBMCs), collected at new diagnosis, from a patient treated with antithyroid drugs. The receptors come from a middle-aged woman with Graves disease.

The chain carries TRBV5-6 and TRBJ2-3; no clear D. The CDR3 extends over 14 amino acids. From germline, CDR1 is SGHDT and CDR2 YYEEEE. V lost 0 bases and J lost 5, with 10 bases in between. The CDR3 DNA reads as TGTGCCAGCAGCTTGGTGGGTGCCCGAGATACGCAGTATTTT. As protein: CASSLVGARDTQYF.

CDR3 region: CASKGGVGSNYGYTF. DNA of the CDR3: TGTGCCAGCAAAGGGGGGGTAGGGTCTAACTATGGCTACACCTTC. This chain joins TRBV28 and TRBJ1-2, with D tentatively TRBD1 (6 bases). CDR3 length: 15 residues. Trimming removed 7 bases at V and 0 bases at J, with 15 bases between. Germline-derived CDR1 and CDR2 are MDHEN and SYDVKM.

The V call is TRBV2, the J call TRBJ1-5, with D possibly TRBD1 on 6 matching bases. CDR3 length: 18 amino acids. Trimming took 4 bases from V and 1 from J, leaving 20 bases between them. Germline V CDR1 and CDR2: SNHLY, FYNNEI. The chain's CDR3 is CASSGRPGAAGSNQPQHF. CDR3 DNA sequence: TGTGCCAGCAGTGGCCGGCCGGGGGCCGCCGGAAGCAATCAGCCCCAGCATTTT.

At least ten counts were recorded for this clonotype. This chain uses TRBV28 with TRBJ1-2; 9 nucleotides line up with TRBD1. With V trimmed by 7 bases and J by 8 bases, 11 bases remained unmatched. CDR1 is MDHEN and CDR2 is SYDVKM in the germline V gene. This CDR3 has 14 residues. CDR3 bases: TGTGCCAGCACCTTACAGGGGGCGGTGTGGGGCTACACCTTC. Amino acid sequence: CASTLQGAVWGYTF.

The rearrangement joins TRBV28 to TRBJ1-2; D call uncertain. The V and J ends lost 2 bases and 1 base respectively, with 8 bases between them. CDR1 is MDHEN, CDR2 SYDVKM, per germline. The CDR3 runs 14 residues. CDR3 region: CASSLDLDNYGYTF. The CDR3 DNA reads TGTGCCAGCAGTTTAGACTTGGATAACTATGGCTACACCTTC.

With regard to this clonotype: Relative to the germline gene, one junction end is altered; a read error may explain this. Here the CDR3 reads CASSLEGRGGHF. CDR3 nucleotides: TGCGCCAGCAGCTTGGAAGGCAGGGGTGGTCACTTC. The chain joins TRBV5-1 to TRBJ2-1; a weak D match, TRBD1 (6 bases). The CDR3 length is 12 residues. Looked up from germline, CDR1 is SGHRS and CDR2 is YFSETQ.

About this clonotype: The junction differs from germline at one of its ends, possibly a read error. The CDR3 DNA follows: TGCAATGCTAGCCGGGGTTGGACAGATACGCAGTATTTT. It is translated as CNASRGWTDTQYF. The gene calls are TRBV20-1 and TRBJ2-3, with D possibly being TRBD2 (5 bases). This CDR3 comprises 13 residues. Germline V gene data show CDR1 as DFQATT and CDR2 as SNEGSKA (reference sequence).

In this sample, this clonotype turned up many times. The J gene is TRBJ1-5, the V gene TRBV28, with D tentatively TRBD1 (6 bases). Per germline, CDR1 MDHEN and CDR2 SYDVKM. The CDR3 length is 18 residues. V lost 3 bases to trimming and J lost 0 bases, with 18 bases between them. CDR3 bases: TGTGCCAGCAGTTTGCCTAGCCCTTGGACAGCTAGCAATCAGCCCCAGCATTTT. This codes for CASSLPSPWTASNQPQHF.

The table lists this clonotype with many counts. This rearrangement joins TRBV12-5 to TRBJ1-3, with 7 positions matching TRBD1. This CDR3 has 14 amino acids. Germline assignment: CDR1 LGHNT and CDR2 FRNRAP. After removal of 4 bases from V and 4 bases from J, the junction contained 4 bases not matched to a gene. CDR3 amino acids: CASGSGGRGNTIYF. In DNA, the CDR3 is TGTGCTAGTGGTTCAGGGGGTAGAGGAAACACCATATATTTT.

This clonotype showed up just a few times. This rearrangement joins TRBV7-2 to TRBJ1-1; maybe TRBD1 (6 bases). This CDR3 comprises 14 residues. Germline-derived CDR1 and CDR2 are SGHTA and FQGNSA. V was pared by 2 bases and J by 8 bases, with 15 bases between. CDR3 bases: TGTGCCAGCAGCTTAAAAATGTATGGGACAGAAGCTTTCTTT. Translating it yields CASSLKMYGTEAFF.

CDR3 loop: CASSLSEPHGVNEQYF. The DNA for the CDR3 is TGTGCCAGCAGTTTATCGGAGCCCCACGGCGTTAACGAGCAGTACTTC. The rearrangement links TRBV27 to TRBJ2-7, with D uncertain. The CDR3 sequence is 16 residues long. Trimming cost V 0 bases and J 5 bases, with 17 bases left between them. Germline V gene data show CDR1 as MNHEY and CDR2 as SMNVEV (reference sequence).

This clonotype has at least ten counts. The gene calls are TRBV3-1 and TRBJ1-4, with 7 positions matching TRBD1. Losses at the gene ends were 4 bases for V and 1 base for J; bases not matched to a gene: 3. Germline V gene data show CDR1 as LGHDT and CDR2 as YNNKEL (reference sequence). This CDR3 has 15 amino acids. The CDR3 region has the DNA TGTGCCAGCAGCCGCAGGGGGGAAACTAATGAAAAACTGTTTTTT. Translating it yields CASSRRGETNEKLFF.

V and J are TRBV9 and TRBJ2-1; tentatively, D is TRBD2 (7 bases). V was cut by 0 bases and J by 9 bases, with 13 bases left in between. The CDR3 is 14 residues long. Looked up from germline, CDR1 is SGDLS and CDR2 is YYNGEE. This CDR3 reads CASSVGGGGTEQFF. Written as DNA, the CDR3 is TGTGCCAGCAGCGTAGGAGGGGGGGGGACTGAGCAGTTCTTC. The full variable domain, in which reference TRBV9 and TRBJ2-1 provide the parts outside the CDR3, is DSGVTQTPKHLITATGQRVTLRCSPRSGDLSVYWYQQSLDQGLQFLIQYYNGEERAKGNILERFSAQQFPDLHSELNLSSLELGDSALYFCASSVGGGGTEQFFGPGTRLTVL.

In this sample, this clonotype turned up many times. The chain couples TRBV20-1 to TRBJ2-5; D gene uncertain. Deletions cut 1 base from V and 1 base from J, with 4 bases between. Germline assignment: CDR1 DFQATT and CDR2 SNEGSKA (reference sequence). The CDR3 is made up of 12 amino acids. CDR3 amino acids: CSARVGQETQYF. Here the CDR3 DNA reads TGCAGTGCTAGAGTCGGCCAAGAGACCCAGTACTTC.

In this sample, this clonotype turned up many times. This rearrangement joins TRBV2 to TRBJ2-2, with D perhaps matching TRBD2 (5 bases). Per the germline V gene, CDR1 is SNHLY and CDR2 is FYNNEI. CDR3 length: 14 residues. V lost 8 bases, J lost 7 bases, and 17 bases lay in between. Here the CDR3 reads CASFVREKGGELFF. The CDR3, as DNA: TGTGCCAGCTTTGTCCGGGAAAAAGGCGGGGAGCTGTTTTTT. The entire variable domain, with the rest obtained from reference TRBV2 and TRBJ2-2, is as follows: EPEVTQTPSHQVTQMGQEVILRCVPISNHLYFYWYRQILGQKVEFLVSFYNNEISEKSEIFDDQFSVERPDGSNFTLKIRSTKLEDSAMYFCASFVREKGGELFFGEGSRLTVL.

This clonotype was recorded many times. The chain carries TRBV11-2 and TRBJ2-1, with TRBD2 as a possible D gene (5 bases). Germline V CDR1 and CDR2: SGHAT, FQNNGV. The CDR3 totals 13 residues. The germline V and J ends were trimmed by 3 bases and 10 bases, with 13 bases remaining between them. CDR3 region: CASSLASSGEQFF. CDR3 DNA: TGTGCCAGCAGCTTGGCCTCTTCGGGGGAGCAGTTCTTC.

This clonotype was counted many times. The rearrangement links TRBV20-1 to TRBJ2-7; 11 positions match TRBD1. V shed 6 bases, J shed 2 bases, and the junction held 6 bases outside the gene matches. The germline V gene has CDR1 DFQATT and CDR2 SNEGSKA (reference sequence). This CDR3 is built from 14 residues. This chain's CDR3 is CSARTGGGPYEQYF. The CDR3 nucleotides are TGCAGTGCAAGGACAGGGGGCGGTCCCTACGAGCAGTACTTC.

At least ten counts were recorded for this clonotype. At one end the junction does not follow the germline gene, possibly because of a read error. The V gene is TRBV7-8, the J gene TRBJ2-7, with D perhaps TRBD2 (6 bases). Germline V lookup: CDR1 SGHVS, CDR2 FQNEAQ. This CDR3 has 12 amino acids. Written as DNA, the CDR3 is TGTGCCAGCAGCTTATACGGATCGGGGGTATTCTTC. It codes for CASSLYGSGVFF.

This chain connects TRBV28 to TRBJ2-1; D unclear. With 6 bases removed from V and 4 bases from J, the gap between germline ends came to 13 bases. Germline V lookup: CDR1 MDHEN, CDR2 SYDVKM. CDR3 length: 14 amino acids. CDR3 in DNA: TGTGCCAGCAGATTTGCCGCTCGATACAATGAGCAGTTCTTC. Amino acid sequence: CASRFAARYNEQFF.